This passage covers 32 T cell receptor beta chains from one sample sequenced in a study of molecular identifiers for immune sequencing clone quantification. TCRdb used MiXCR to reprocess the PCR reads, holding one entry per CDR3 protein. The table has roughly 300,000 distinct CDR3 sequences, roughly a quarter seen once; the top ten hold about 0.7%. The sample comprised naive CD8+ T cells from blood, with Jurkat cell RNA spiked in. Sample subset: FACS-sorted CD8+CD4-CCR7+CD45RA+ naive T cells. The origin of the receptors is a human donor in good health. Some libraries in this study had Jurkat cell RNA spiked in.

The chain has TRBV7-9 and TRBJ2-7; D unresolved. Germline CDR1 SEHNR, CDR2 FQNEAQ (reference sequence). V was shortened by 2 bases and J by 7 bases, with 15 bases between the two germline ends. The CDR3 length is 14 residues. CDR3 residues: CASSLPRTPQEQYF. The CDR3 coding sequence is TGTGCCAGCAGCTTACCTCGTACCCCCCAGGAGCAGTACTTC. Filled out from reference TRBV7-9 and TRBJ2-7, the complete variable domain reads DTGVSQNPRHKITKRGQNVTFRCDPISEHNRLYWYRQTLGQGPEFLTYFQNEAQLEKSRLLSDRFSAERPKGSFSTLEIQRTEQGDSAMYLCASSLPRTPQEQYFGPGTRLTVT.

The table lists this clonotype with many counts. Germline is not matched at one junction end, which may reflect a read error. This chain uses TRBV7-9 with TRBJ2-3; D might be TRBD2 (5 bases). Germline V gene lookup returns CDR1 SEHNR and CDR2 FQNEAQ (reference sequence). This CDR3 region has 13 residues. CDR3: CASSGSRTDTQYF. In DNA form, the CDR3 reads TGCGCCAGCAGCGGTTCACGTACAGATACGCAGTATTTT.

In this sample, this clonotype turned up many times. This rearrangement joins TRBV4-1 to TRBJ2-7; TRBD1 matches 11 bases. Germline-derived CDR1 and CDR2 are MGHRA and YSYEKL. There are 15 residues in the CDR3. With V trimmed by 3 bases and J by 5 bases, 6 bases remained unmatched. CDR3 nucleotide sequence: TGCGCCAGCAGCCAGACCGGACAGGGGGCCAACGAGCAGTACTTC. Translated: CASSQTGQGANEQYF.

A note on this clonotype: A single base separates this from a much larger clone, so it may be a read error. The chain employs TRBV7-2 and TRBJ2-3; D ambiguous. The last part of the DNA fits TRBJ1-5 better; the J call may be wrong. In germline, CDR1 is SGHTA, CDR2 FQGNSA. The CDR3 has 15 residues. CDR3 sequence (DNA): TGTGCCAGCGTGTTCCTCCGGGGTAGCACAGATACGCAGCATTTT. Translation gives CASVFLRGSTDTQHF.

Turning to this clonotype: The conserved phenylalanine or tryptophan is not found at the CDR3 terminus, so this likely reflects a read error. V and J are TRBV6-6 and TRBJ2-1; 10 bases align to TRBD1. V dropped 1 base and J dropped 7; count of bases not matched to a gene: 7. The CDR3 runs 16 residues. The germline V gene has CDR1 MNHNY and CDR2 SVGAGI (reference sequence). Here the CDR3 DNA reads TGTGCCAGCAGTTACTTAGCCGGACAGGGGGAGAATGAGCAGTTCTCC. It codes for CASSYLAGQGENEQFS.

This clonotype has a handful of counts. The chain links TRBV2 to TRBJ2-5; 7 positions agree with TRBD2. The CDR3 extends over 14 amino acids. The J segment lost 2 bases and the V segment lost 6 bases, leaving 6 bases of the junction unmatched. From germline, CDR1 is SNHLY and CDR2 FYNNEI. The CDR3 protein is CASRDSGPQETQYF. CDR3 coding DNA: TGTGCCAGCAGAGATAGCGGGCCTCAAGAGACCCAGTACTTC.

This clonotype was seen repeatedly, ten times or more. This rearrangement joins TRBV29-1 to TRBJ1-1; D remains ambiguous. V lost 4 bases to trimming and J lost 1 base, with 4 bases between them. The CDR3 totals 11 residues. Germline V CDR1 and CDR2: SQVTM, ANQGSEA. This CDR3 reads CSVVGNTEAFF. The CDR3 DNA reads TGCAGCGTTGTGGGGAACACTGAAGCTTTCTTT.

Remarks on this clonotype: A junction boundary mismatches the germline segment, possibly from a read error. The V gene is TRBV5-1, the J gene TRBJ1-2; 8 bases line up with TRBD1. Germline lookup yields CDR1 SGHRS and CDR2 YFSETQ. CDR3 length equals 14 residues. CDR3 DNA: TGCGCCCGCAGCCCCCCAGGGGGCCTCGATGGCTCCACCTTC. Its protein is CARSPPGGLDGSTF.

About this clonotype: Given a much more abundant clone one base away, this may be a read error. The chain couples TRBV25-1 to TRBJ2-7; perhaps TRBD1 as D (5 bases). Germline values: CDR1 MGHDK, CDR2 SYGVNS. The CDR3 contains 12 residues. CDR3 protein: CASSAQGYDQYF. The CDR3 nucleotides read TGTGCCAGCAGTGCTCAGGGATACGATCAGTACTTC.

This clonotype was detected many times. This sequence joins TRBV5-6 and TRBJ1-2; 8 bases align to TRBD1. The junction had 11 bases not matched to a gene; V was cut back by 4 bases and J by 6 bases. The length of the CDR3 is 15 residues. From germline, CDR1 is SGHDT and CDR2 YYEEEE. The CDR3 is CASSALDRVFDGYTF. The CDR3, as DNA: TGTGCCAGCAGCGCCTTGGACAGGGTCTTCGATGGCTACACCTTC. Full variable domain (outside the CDR3, taken from reference TRBV5-6 and TRBJ1-2): DAGVTQSPTHLIKTRGQQVTLRCSPKSGHDTVSWYQQALGQGPQFIFQYYEEEERQRGNFPDRFSGHQFPNYSSELNVNALLLGDSALYLCASSALDRVFDGYTFGSGTRLTVV.

There are a few counts of this clonotype. The chain carries TRBV7-6 and TRBJ2-7; 14 bases map to TRBD2. Germline-derived CDR1 and CDR2 are SGHVS and FNYEAQ. This CDR3 is built from 14 residues. With 4 bases clipped from V and 7 bases from J, the junction kept 3 bases outside the gene matches. The CDR3 reads CASSSRLAGGEQYF. The CDR3 nucleotides are TGTGCCAGCAGCTCAAGACTAGCGGGGGGGGAGCAGTACTTC.

The sample holds a few counts of this clonotype. The chain recombines TRBV7-2 with TRBJ2-3, with TRBD2 identical over 8 bases. Unmatched junction bases numbered 20, after V lost 3 bases and J lost 0 bases. Germline V gene data show CDR1 as SGHTA and CDR2 as FQGNSA. This CDR3 contains 21 residues. The CDR3 here is CASSFRMIAGIRDPSTDTQYF. CDR3 nucleotides: TGTGCCAGCAGCTTTAGGATGATAGCGGGGATCCGAGACCCTAGCACAGATACGCAGTATTTT.

This clonotype appeared a few times. The gene calls are TRBV20-1 and TRBJ2-3, with 9 bases fitting TRBD2. V was pared by 3 bases and J by 6 bases, with 7 bases of the junction left unmatched. Germline V gene lookup returns CDR1 DFQATT and CDR2 SNEGSKA (reference sequence). This CDR3 is built from 14 residues. The CDR3 loop reads CSASLAGVRDTQYF. The CDR3, as DNA: TGCAGTGCTAGTTTAGCGGGAGTTCGCGATACGCAGTATTTT.

The rearrangement links TRBV4-3 to TRBJ2-7; D unresolved. Germline V gives CDR1 LGHNA, CDR2 YSLEER. V dropped 1 base and J dropped 1 base, with 8 bases sitting between them. This CDR3 contains 14 residues. The chain's CDR3 is CASSQVVRSYEQYF. CDR3 nucleotides: TGCGCCAGCAGCCAAGTCGTGAGGTCCTACGAGCAGTACTTC.

For this clonotype: This may come from a read error, since a much larger clone is one base off. The chain recombines TRBV9 with TRBJ2-7, with TRBD1 matching over 7 bases. The CDR3 runs to 13 residues. With 3 bases clipped from V and 9 bases from J, the junction kept 9 bases outside the gene matches. The germline CDR1 and CDR2 sequences are SGDLS and YYNGEE. CDR3 DNA sequence: TGTGCCAGCAGCGCGTGGGACAGTGTGGGGCAGTACTTC. Translated, it gives CASSAWDSVGQYF.

As concerns this clonotype: A much larger clone lies a single base off, so this may be a read error. The genes are TRBV29-1 and TRBJ2-7, with unresolved D. V was shortened by 0 bases and J by 7 bases, with 10 bases between the two germline ends. CDR1 is SQVTM and CDR2 is ANQGSEA in the germline V gene. The CDR3 has 12 residues. CDR3 sequence (DNA): TGCAGCGTTGAAGACGCGGTGAGGGAGCAGTACTTC. Translation: CSVEDAVREQYF.

Notes on this clonotype: A read error is possible here, since a much larger clone lies one base away. The V call is TRBV14, the J call TRBJ1-2; D gene uncertain. The CDR3 is made up of 9 amino acids. Per germline, CDR1 SGHDN and CDR2 FVKESK. V was pared by 8 bases and J by 6 bases, with 4 bases between. CDR3 in DNA: TGTGCCAGCGAGGATGGCTACACCTTC. Translated, it gives CASEDGYTF.

The sample holds a few counts of this clonotype. The chain is built from TRBV28 and TRBJ2-7; possible D gene TRBD1, 5 bases. CDR1 is MDHEN and CDR2 is SYDVKM in the germline V gene. Trimming pared 11 bases from V and 4 bases from J, leaving 27 bases between. CDR3 length: 16 amino acids. CDR3 protein: CAPQPDSPCFCYEQYF. The CDR3 DNA reads as TGTGCCCCCCAACCCGACAGCCCCTGTTTCTGTTACGAGCAGTACTTC.

The gene calls are TRBV12-3 or TRBV12-4 and TRBJ1-5; unclear D gene. CDR3 length: 13 amino acids. The V and J ends lost 5 bases and 5 bases respectively, with 10 bases between them. In nucleotides, the CDR3 is TGTGCCAGCAGTCTCGGTGCCCATCAGCCCCAGCATTTT. This encodes CASSLGAHQPQHF.

This clonotype occurred a few times. This chain links TRBV4-3 with TRBJ2-7; tentatively, D is TRBD1 (5 bases). Trimming shortened V by 1 base and J by 9 bases, and 16 bases separated the two germline ends. This CDR3 spans 14 amino acids. Germline CDR1 and CDR2: LGHNA and YSLEER. The DNA for the CDR3 is TGCGCCAGCAGCCAAGGGGGCAGGCCCGATGTGCAGTACTTC. Translating it yields CASSQGGRPDVQYF.

This clonotype was counted a few times. In DNA form, the CDR3 reads TGCAGTGCTAGAGAACTAGCGGCACGCGGGGAGACCCAGTACTTC. It is translated as CSARELAARGETQYF. The chain links TRBV20-1 to TRBJ2-5; 8 nucleotides agree with TRBD2. The germline V gene has CDR1 DFQATT and CDR2 SNEGSKA (reference sequence). This CDR3 has 15 amino acids. V shed 0 bases and J 5 bases; nucleotides not matched to a gene: 8.

The chain recombines TRBV19 with TRBJ2-5; TRBD1 is a possible D gene (6 bases). The ends were cut back, 3 bases at V and 5 bases at J, with 16 bases in the middle. The length of the CDR3 is 15 residues. Germline V CDR1 and CDR2: LNHDA, SQIVND (reference sequence). The DNA for the CDR3 is TGTGCCAGTAGTATCTCAGGGGCTCTAATGGAGACCCAGTACTTC. Protein: CASSISGALMETQYF.

This clonotype was detected many times. The chain has TRBV12-3 or TRBV12-4 and TRBJ2-5, with D tentatively TRBD1 (6 bases). The CDR3 runs 16 residues. V lost 1 base, J lost 7 bases, and 19 bases lay in between. CDR3 DNA sequence: TGTGCCAGCAGTTTAGAAACAGGGATAGGAGACCCGACCCAGTACTTC. It is translated as CASSLETGIGDPTQYF.

The gene calls are TRBV15 and TRBJ1-6, with D perhaps TRBD1 (5 bases). The CDR3 is 16 residues long. V dropped 0 bases and J dropped 5 bases, with 11 bases sitting between them. Germline CDR1 is LNHNV and CDR2 is YYDKDF (reference sequence). The CDR3 bases are TGTGCCACCAGCAGAGATCGTCGGGGGAATAATTCACCCCTCCACTTT. Amino acids: CATSRDRRGNNSPLHF.

J is TRBJ2-3 and V is TRBV28; D not certain. With 5 bases removed from V and 1 base from J, the gap between germline ends came to 7 bases. This CDR3 region has 13 residues. In germline, CDR1 is MDHEN, CDR2 SYDVKM. The CDR3 region is CASSVWGTDTQYF. CDR3 DNA: TGTGCCAGCAGTGTGTGGGGCACAGATACGCAGTATTTT.

The table lists this clonotype with a few counts. The genes are TRBV7-9 and TRBJ2-7; D remains ambiguous. V lost 1 base, J lost 7 bases, and 8 bases lay in between. CDR1 is SEHNR and CDR2 is FQNEAQ in the germline V gene (reference sequence). The CDR3 length is 12 residues. The CDR3 here is CASSLVPWEQYF. CDR3 DNA: TGTGCCAGCAGCTTAGTACCGTGGGAGCAGTACTTC.

This chain's CDR3 is CASSRLAWAEQYF. In DNA form, the CDR3 reads TGTGCCAGCAGTCGGCTCGCCTGGGCCGAGCAGTACTTC. The rearrangement uses TRBV28 and TRBJ2-7; D is undetermined. The germline V gene encodes CDR1 MDHEN and CDR2 SYDVKM. V lost 5 bases, J lost 6 bases, and 14 bases lay in between. This CDR3 has 13 amino acids.

Of note for this clonotype: A much larger clone lies one base from this, so it may be a read error. The chain employs TRBV6-6 and TRBJ2-1; TRBD2 agrees at 9 bases. Germline CDR1 and CDR2: MNHNY and SVGAGI (reference sequence). The CDR3 length is 14 residues. DNA for the CDR3: TGTCCCAGTCGAGGCGGGGGGGCGGGGGACGAGCAGTTCTTC. Translating it yields CPSRGGGAGDEQFF.

Ten or more counts support this clonotype. The CDR3: CASSYSKWGPNTEAFF. The CDR3 DNA sequence: TGTGCCAGCAGTTACTCGAAGTGGGGGCCCAACACTGAAGCTTTCTTT. This chain connects TRBV6-5 to TRBJ1-1, with D maybe TRBD1 (6 bases). V lost 0 bases and J 2 bases, leaving 13 bases between the germline ends. The CDR3 extends over 16 amino acids. Germline CDR1 is MNHEY and CDR2 is SVGAGI.

This clonotype was counted many times. The rearrangement joins TRBV14 to TRBJ2-2; D is possibly TRBD2 (6 bases). CDR3 length equals 13 residues. Germline loops: CDR1 SGHDN, CDR2 FVKESK. V was cut by 1 base and J by 12 bases, with 12 bases left in between. CDR3 amino acids: CASSQVSGGKLFF. CDR3 bases: TGTGCCAGCAGCCAAGTGTCCGGGGGAAAGCTGTTTTTT.

V gene TRBV6-5 combines with J gene TRBJ2-5; weak D call: TRBD2 (5 bases). V was cut by 5 bases and J by 0 bases, with 19 bases left in between. The CDR3 is 17 residues long. Germline V gene data show CDR1 as MNHEY and CDR2 as SVGAGI. This CDR3 is CASSPGDHADYQETQYF. In nucleotides, the CDR3 is TGTGCCAGCAGTCCCGGGGATCACGCGGACTACCAAGAGACCCAGTACTTC.

Comment on this clonotype: A much larger clone lies a single base off, so this may be a read error. CDR3 nucleotide sequence: TGTGCCAGTAGGGGGTTCGGCCCCACCGGGGAGCTGTTTTTT. This encodes CASRGFGPTGELFF. This chain connects TRBV19 to TRBJ2-2; D call uncertain. Germline CDR1 LNHDA, CDR2 SQIVND (reference sequence). The CDR3 extends over 14 amino acids. Trimming took off 6 bases at V and 4 bases at J, with 12 bases between the two ends.